One and the same sample provided the 23 T cell receptor beta chains below, sequenced in a study of tumor and adjacent non-tumor tissue in lung cancer. Three rounds of nested PCR, following a modified ARM-PCR protocol, produced the TCRbeta library. MiXCR was run by TCRdb on the multiplex PCR reads, yielding one entry per CDR3 protein. Here the sample spans more than 85,000 distinct CDR3 sequences, under 65% being singletons. This sample's RNA came from whole unsorted tissue. Distant lung tissue was collected more than 3 cm away from the tumor edge. Sequencing was done on a sample of distant non-tumor lung tissue. The receptors originated from a man between 60 and 75 years old with non-small cell lung cancer.

The CDR3 sequence is CASSVVGDRGDTQYF. The DNA for the CDR3 is TGTGCCAGCAGCGTTGTCGGGGATAGGGGGGATACCCAGTACTTC. The rearrangement uses TRBV7-9 and TRBJ2-5; D tentatively fits TRBD1 or TRBD2 (6 bases each). This CDR3 contains 15 residues. Germline assignment: CDR1 SEHNR and CDR2 FQNEAQ (reference sequence). Between the trimmed V and J ends, which lost 5 bases and 8 bases, there was a span of 21 bases.

A note on this clonotype: A much larger clone differs by one base, so this may be a read error. The J gene is TRBJ2-7, the V gene TRBV28; D not resolved. Trimming took 6 bases from V and 4 from J, leaving 10 bases between them. The CDR3 has 12 residues. Germline V gives CDR1 MDHEN, CDR2 SYDVKM. The CDR3 here is CASRGIVYEQYF. The CDR3 nucleotides are TGTGCCAGCAGGGGGATAGTTTACGAGCAGTACTTC.

This clonotype appeared once. Since a much larger clone is just one base distant, this may be a read error. The CDR3 carries no conserved terminal phenylalanine or tryptophan, so it likely arises from a read error. The V gene is TRBV6-1, the J gene TRBJ1-6; D remains unclear. The CDR3 sequence is 15 residues long. Trimming removed 0 bases from V and 7 bases from J, with 10 bases in between. The germline V gene has CDR1 MNHNS and CDR2 SASEGT. The CDR3 reads CASSEARGPNSPLHS. The CDR3 DNA reads TGTGCCAGCAGTGAAGCGCGAGGCCCCAATTCACCCCTCCACTCT.

Details on this clonotype: Mismatch with germline at one junction end may stem from a read error. Written as DNA, the CDR3 is TGTGCCAGCAGTTTATGGGAGACAGCACGAAACGCCATATATTTT. As protein: CASSLWETARNAIYF. The J gene is TRBJ1-3, the V gene TRBV28, with D possibly being TRBD1 (5 bases). The CDR3 runs 15 residues. The V gene's germline CDR1 is MDHEN and CDR2 SYDVKM.

On this clonotype itself: The missing conserved phenylalanine or tryptophan at the end of this CDR3 makes a read error likely. The chain carries TRBV6-5 and TRBJ2-5; 7 nucleotides agree with TRBD2. CDR3 length: 17 residues. The germline CDR1 and CDR2 sequences are MNHEY and SVGAGI. In DNA form, the CDR3 reads TGTGCCAGCAGTTACGGGGGGGGGACCCAACTTCAAGAGACTCAGTACCTC. It yields the protein CASSYGGGTQLQETQYL.

Concerning this clonotype itself: A much more abundant neighbour one base away suggests this may be a read error. This sequence joins TRBV20-1 and TRBJ1-5, with D unclear. CDR1 is DFQATT, CDR2 SNEGSKA, per germline (reference sequence). CDR3 length: 14 residues. Trimming took 2 bases from V and 2 from J, leaving 10 bases between them. Written as DNA, the CDR3 is TGCAGTGCTAGACAGGTGGAAGGCAATCAGCCCCAGCATTTT. The encoded protein is CSARQVEGNQPQHF.

The chain employs TRBV29-1 and TRBJ2-3; D possibly uses TRBD1 or TRBD2 (5 bases each). The germline gives CDR1 SQVTM, CDR2 ANQGSEA. This CDR3 is 15 amino acids long. The DNA of the CDR3 is TGCAGTGTACAAACGAGGGCAGGGCGATCAGATACGCAGTATTTT. It yields the protein CSVQTRAGRSDTQYF.

This clonotype was counted at least ten times. This chain uses TRBV12-3 or TRBV12-4 with TRBJ2-5; 10 nucleotides align to TRBD2. CDR3 size: 17 residues. V dropped 3 bases and J dropped 2; count of bases not matched to a gene: 9. DNA for the CDR3: TGTGCCAGCAGTTTGGAAAGCGGGAGGGGTCGACAAGAGACCCAGTACTTC. Translating it yields CASSLESGRGRQETQYF.

For this clonotype: A much larger clonotype is one base distant, so this may be a read error. V gene TRBV6-2 or TRBV6-3 combines with J gene TRBJ2-5; no reliable D call. This CDR3 is 13 amino acids long. Germline lookup yields CDR1 MNHEY and CDR2 SVGEGT. CDR3 region: CANSSQSQETQYF. CDR3 nucleotide sequence: TGTGCCAACAGTTCCCAGAGCCAAGAGACCCAGTACTTC.

In this sample, this clonotype turned up many times. In DNA form, the CDR3 reads TGCAGTGCTCCCCGACAGGGGGCGTCCAAAAACATTCAGTACTTC. Translation: CSAPRQGASKNIQYF. The chain links TRBV20-1 to TRBJ2-4, with 10 bases fitting TRBD1. The trim removed 5 bases at V and 2 bases at J, leaving 6 bases unmatched. CDR1 and CDR2 (germline): DFQATT, SNEGSKA (reference sequence). The CDR3 is made up of 15 amino acids.

Details on this clonotype: A read error may explain this, as a much larger clone is one base away. The chain is built from TRBV20-1 and TRBJ1-1; possible D gene TRBD1, 6 bases. Germline V lookup: CDR1 DFQATT, CDR2 SNEGSKA (reference sequence). This CDR3 comprises 14 residues. The V end was cut by 4 bases, the J end by 3 bases, with 15 bases between. The CDR3 protein is CSATKQGYDTEAFF. CDR3 coding DNA: TGCAGTGCTACAAAACAGGGTTACGACACTGAAGCTTTCTTT.

With regard to this clonotype: A much bigger clone sits one base away, suggesting this may be a read error. This chain joins TRBV24-1 and TRBJ2-1; 9 nucleotides agree with TRBD2. Germline V gene lookup returns CDR1 KGHDR and CDR2 SFDVKD. The J segment lost 3 bases and the V segment lost 4 bases, leaving 3 bases of the junction unmatched. The CDR3 extends over 15 amino acids. CDR3: CATSDPSGIYNEQFF. DNA of the CDR3: TGTGCCACCAGTGACCCTAGCGGGATCTACAATGAGCAGTTCTTC.

V usage is TRBV6-2 or TRBV6-3 and J usage is TRBJ1-2; D is perhaps TRBD1 (5 bases). The CDR3 spans 13 residues. CDR1 and CDR2 (germline): MNHEY, SVGEGT. The DNA for the CDR3 is TGTATCACTTCGGACATCGAATACTATGGCTACACCTTC. It is translated as CITSDIEYYGYTF.

This clonotype was picked up many times. The chain is built from TRBV28 and TRBJ1-6; D gene ambiguous. V gave up 2 bases and J gave up 5 bases, with 1 base separating them. CDR1 is MDHEN, CDR2 SYDVKM, per germline. The CDR3 extends over 12 amino acids. CDR3 in amino acids: CASSLNNSPLHF. CDR3 DNA: TGTGCCAGCAGTTTAAATAATTCACCCCTCCACTTT.

This clonotype appeared a few times. A read error may account for a junction end that differs from germline. The chain is built from TRBV10-3 and TRBJ2-1, with TRBD2 identical over 7 bases. The CDR3 covers 13 residues. Looked up from germline, CDR1 is ENHRY and CDR2 is SYGVKD. The CDR3, as DNA: TGCGCCATCAGAAGCGGGGACCACAATGAGCAGTCCTTC. The encoded protein is CAIRSGDHNEQSF.

Details on this clonotype: The junction departs from germline at one end; a sequencing error may be responsible. This rearrangement joins TRBV20-1 to TRBJ2-7; D possibly corresponds to TRBD2 (5 bases). The CDR3 length is 14 residues. Germline-derived CDR1 and CDR2 are DFQATT and SNEGSKA (reference sequence). CDR3 residues: CSDRDPGSSYEQYF. CDR3 coding DNA: TGCAGTGATAGAGATCCGGGAAGCTCCTACGAGCAGTACTTC.

In this sample, this clonotype turned up many times. The chain is built from TRBV28 and TRBJ2-7, with TRBD2 matching over 7 bases. Germline V gene data show CDR1 as MDHEN and CDR2 as SYDVKM. This CDR3 has 13 residues. V trimming: 5 bases; J trimming: 2 bases; junction bases outside the gene matches: 3. The CDR3 nucleotides read TGTGCCAGCAGTCCCGGGGGGACCTACGAGCAGTACTTC. Amino acids: CASSPGGTYEQYF.

This clonotype has a handful of counts. A much more abundant neighbour one base away suggests this may be a read error. The chain is built from TRBV12-3 or TRBV12-4 and TRBJ2-7; 9 bases agree with TRBD1. V shed 5 bases and J 3 bases; nucleotides not matched to a gene: 11. This CDR3 has 16 residues. CDR3 loop: CASSVPRDRVYYEQYF. CDR3 nucleotides: TGTGCCAGCAGTGTCCCCCGGGACAGGGTTTACTACGAGCAGTACTTC.

Turning to this clonotype: Since no conserved phenylalanine or tryptophan closes the CDR3, a read error is the likely cause. The rearrangement links TRBV12-3 or TRBV12-4 to TRBJ2-5; D remains unclear. The CDR3 has 14 amino acids. The CDR3 nucleotides are TGTACCAGCAGTCCGCTGGATAACATGGAGACCCAGTACATC. Translation: CTSSPLDNMETQYI.

This clonotype was recorded at least ten times. The chain carries TRBV4-1 and TRBJ2-1; D is unresolved. This CDR3 is built from 14 residues. The V end lost 4 bases, the J end lost 8 bases, and 15 bases lay between the germline ends. Germline CDR1 and CDR2: MGHRA and YSYEKL. The CDR3 here is CASSRLPASDEQFF. DNA for the CDR3: TGCGCCAGCAGCCGCCTCCCGGCTAGTGATGAGCAGTTCTTC.

Concerning this clonotype: Germline and junction disagree at one end, which may indicate a read error. V is TRBV4-1 and J is TRBJ2-7; TRBD2 is a possible D gene (6 bases). Germline V lookup: CDR1 MGHRA, CDR2 YSYEKL. This CDR3 comprises 16 residues. In DNA form, the CDR3 reads TGCGCCAGCAGCCACGGTACGGGAGAGACAACATACGAACAGTACTTC. Its protein product is CASSHGTGETTYEQYF.

About this clonotype itself: This CDR3 is missing its conserved last phenylalanine or tryptophan, likely due to a read error. The DNA is left out, because the CDR3 cannot be placed on it with certainty; the CDR3 is given as TCRdb lists it. V is TRBV6-2 or TRBV6-3 and J is TRBJ2-2; the table's TRBD2 call for D was not verified on the DNA. The CDR3 is 12 amino acids in total, end residues counted. The germline V gene has CDR1 MNHEY and CDR2 SVGEGT. The CDR3 here is CASTNGPTELFS.

Concerning this clonotype: A read error is likely, as this CDR3 ends without the conserved phenylalanine or tryptophan. V is TRBV11-3 and J is TRBJ2-1; 11 bases line up with TRBD1. The V and J ends lost 10 bases and 8 bases, in that order; junction bases with no gene match: 22. Germline-derived CDR1 and CDR2 are SGHNT and YENEEA. The CDR3 totals 18 residues. In DNA form, the CDR3 reads TGTGCCACCGGCTTAGAATTCCCTGGAGGACAGGGGGCCCATGAGCAGTTCCTC. This codes for CATGLEFPGGQGAHEQFL.